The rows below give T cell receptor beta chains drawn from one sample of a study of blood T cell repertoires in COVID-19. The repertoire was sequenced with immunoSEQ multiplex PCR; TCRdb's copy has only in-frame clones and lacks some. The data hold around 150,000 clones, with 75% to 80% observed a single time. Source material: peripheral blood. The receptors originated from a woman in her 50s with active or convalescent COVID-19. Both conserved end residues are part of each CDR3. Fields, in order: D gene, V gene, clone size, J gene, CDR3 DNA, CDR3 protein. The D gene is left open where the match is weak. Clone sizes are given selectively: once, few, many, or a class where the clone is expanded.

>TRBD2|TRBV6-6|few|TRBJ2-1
TGTGCCAGCAGCCGACACCAACTAGCGGCCTCCTACAATGAGCAGTTCTTC
CASSRHQLAASYNEQFF
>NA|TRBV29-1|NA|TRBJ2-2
TGCAGCGTTGATGCAGGCTACACCGGGGAGCTGTTTTTT
CSVDAGYTGELFF
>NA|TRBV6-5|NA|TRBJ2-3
TGTGCCAGCAGGGCTCATGGGGGCGCAGATACGCAGTATTTT
CASRAHGGADTQYF
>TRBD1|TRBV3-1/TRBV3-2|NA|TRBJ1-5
TGTGCCAGCAGCCAAGGACGGACAGGTAATCAGCCCCAGCATTTT
CASSQGRTGNQPQHF
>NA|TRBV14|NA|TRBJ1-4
TGTGCCAGCAGCCAAGATCTTCCCCCCCAGGGGCAACTGTTTTTT
CASSQDLPPQGQLFF
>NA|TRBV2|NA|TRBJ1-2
TGTGCCAGCAGTGAATGGCTAATAATGGACAGTAGTAACTATGGCTACACCTTC
CASSEWLIMDSSNYGYTF
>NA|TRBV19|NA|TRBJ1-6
TGTGCCAGTAGTATAGGGACTCGGGCCTCACCCCTCCACTTT
CASSIGTRASPLHF
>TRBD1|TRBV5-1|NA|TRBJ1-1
TGCGCCAGCCATAACGGGACAGGGGGCATGAACACTGAAGCTTTCTTT
CASHNGTGGMNTEAFF
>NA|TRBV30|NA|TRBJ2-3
TGTGCCTGGAGTACCCGGGTTACTAGCACAGATACGCAGTATTTT
CAWSTRVTSTDTQYF
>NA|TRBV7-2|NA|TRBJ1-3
TGTGCCAGCAGCTACTCCCCCCATGGCTCTGGAAACACCATATATTTT
CASSYSPHGSGNTIYF
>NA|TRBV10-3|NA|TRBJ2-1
TGTGCCATCAGTGAAGCGAAACTGAGACGGAAGGCCTACAATGAGCAGTTCTTC
CAISEAKLRRKAYNEQFF
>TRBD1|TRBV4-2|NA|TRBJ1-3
TGTGCCAGCAGCCAAGATCCTTCTGGCACAGGGGAAAACACCATATATTTT
CASSQDPSGTGENTIYF
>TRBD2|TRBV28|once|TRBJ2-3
TGTGCCAGCACCTCTCCTAGCGGGAACACAGATACGCAGTATTTT
CASTSPSGNTDTQYF
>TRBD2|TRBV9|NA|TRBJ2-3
TGTGCCAGCAGCGTAGCGGTAGCGGGGGCGTCAGATACGCAGTATTTT
CASSVAVAGASDTQYF
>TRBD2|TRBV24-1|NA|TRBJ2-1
TGTGCCACCAGTGACCAGACTAGCTCTACCTACAATGAGCAGTTCTTC
CATSDQTSSTYNEQFF
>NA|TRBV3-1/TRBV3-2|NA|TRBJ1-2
TGTGCCAGCAGCCAAATCGGGGACATCTATGGCTACACCTTC
CASSQIGDIYGYTF
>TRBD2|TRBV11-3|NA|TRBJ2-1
TGTGCCAGCAGCTTAGAGGGTAGCGGGGGGCCAGACAATGAGCAGTTCTTC
CASSLEGSGGPDNEQFF
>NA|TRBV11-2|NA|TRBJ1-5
TGTGCCAGCAGCTTAGAGAGGGTTGGACAGCCCCAGCATTTT
CASSLERVGQPQHF
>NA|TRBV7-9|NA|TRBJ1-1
TGTGCCAGCAGCCCCTCACAGGGACAGAACACTGAAGCTTTCTTT
CASSPSQGQNTEAFF
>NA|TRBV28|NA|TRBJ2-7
TGTGCCAGCAGACCCCCCCGGGATGCACCCTACGAGCAGTACTTC
CASRPPRDAPYEQYF
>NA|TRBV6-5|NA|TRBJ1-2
TGTGCCAGCAACCCCGGTGCCCTAAACTATGGCTACACCTTC
CASNPGALNYGYTF
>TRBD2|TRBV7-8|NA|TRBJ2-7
TGTGCCAGCAGCTTAGCGACTAGCGGGGGTTACGAGCAGTACTTC
CASSLATSGGYEQYF
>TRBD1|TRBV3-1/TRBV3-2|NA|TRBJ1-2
TGTGCCAGCAGCCAAACCCCTATGGACAGGGGTGGCTATGGCTACACCTTC
CASSQTPMDRGGYGYTF
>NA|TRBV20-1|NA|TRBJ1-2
TGCAGTGCTAGTCAATCCCTAACGGTCACCTTC
CSASQSLTVTF
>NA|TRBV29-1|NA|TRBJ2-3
TGCAGCGTTGGGGTTAGGCGGGGAAGCACAGATACGCAGTATTTT
CSVGVRRGSTDTQYF
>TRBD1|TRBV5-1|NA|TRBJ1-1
TGCGCCAGCAGCTTCGGGACAGGGGGCTCCCACACTGAAGCTTTCTTT
CASSFGTGGSHTEAFF
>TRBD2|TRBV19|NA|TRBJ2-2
TGTGCCAGTAGTGCCCTTGGAGCGGGGGGCGACACCGGGGAGCTGTTTTTT
CASSALGAGGDTGELFF
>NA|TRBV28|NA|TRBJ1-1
TGTGCCAGCAGTCAGAGGGCGATAAACACTGAAGCTTTCTTT
CASSQRAINTEAFF
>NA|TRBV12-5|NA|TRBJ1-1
TGTGCTAGTGGTTTGGTACTGGGGGCGAGACCTCCCAACACTGAAGCTTTCTTT
CASGLVLGARPPNTEAFF
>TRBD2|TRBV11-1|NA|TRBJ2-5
TGTGCCAGCAGCCGTCCTAGCGGGGGGGCCGAGGGGACCCAGTACTTC
CASSRPSGGAEGTQYF
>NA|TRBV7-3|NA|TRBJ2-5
TGTGCCAGCAGCACGGACAGCCAAGAGACCCAGTACTTC
CASSTDSQETQYF
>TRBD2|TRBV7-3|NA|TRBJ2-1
TGTGCCAGCAGCTTAAGGCCGGGGGGGTCCTACAATGAGCAGTTCTTC
CASSLRPGGSYNEQFF
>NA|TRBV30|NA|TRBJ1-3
TGTGCCTGGAGTGACCCCTACAGGGCCTCTGGAAACACCATATATTTT
CAWSDPYRASGNTIYF
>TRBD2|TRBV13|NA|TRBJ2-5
TGTGCCAGCAGCTTAAGGGGACTAGCGGGGGCCCGGACCCAGTACTTC
CASSLRGLAGARTQYF
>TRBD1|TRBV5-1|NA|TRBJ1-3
TGCGCCAGCAGCTACGGGACAGCTCAAAGAGGGGACACCATATATTTT
CASSYGTAQRGDTIYF
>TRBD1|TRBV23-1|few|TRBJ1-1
TGCGCCAGCAGTCAGACGTGGACAGGGTGGAAGAATTCTTCGGGCACTGAAGCTTTCTTT
CASSQTWTGWKNSSGTEAFF
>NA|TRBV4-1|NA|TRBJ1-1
TGCGCCAGCAGCCGGGGGTGGGCAGGGGACCCTGAAGCTTTCTTT
CASSRGWAGDPEAFF
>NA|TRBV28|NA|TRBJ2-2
TGTGCCAGCAGCTCTCCGTGGGGGGGCGCGGGAAGGCACACCGGGGAGCTGTTTTTT
CASSSPWGGAGRHTGELFF
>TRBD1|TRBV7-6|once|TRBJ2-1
TGTGCCAGCAGCCCGTCGACCGCAGGGGGTCACAATGAGCAGTTCTTC
CASSPSTAGGHNEQFF
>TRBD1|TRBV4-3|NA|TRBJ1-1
TGCGCCAGCAGCCAAGATGGGCAGGGGGCAACTGAAGCTTTCTTT
CASSQDGQGATEAFF
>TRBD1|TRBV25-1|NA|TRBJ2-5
TGTGCCAGCAGTGTGGTGGGGACAGGGAAAGAGACCCAGTACTTC
CASSVVGTGKETQYF
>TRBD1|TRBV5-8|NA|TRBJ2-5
TGTGCCAGCAGCTCCCCGGGACAGTTTTCAGAGACCCAGTACTTC
CASSSPGQFSETQYF
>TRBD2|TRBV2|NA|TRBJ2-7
TGTGCCAGCAGTGAATATGGCGGGGGTCTTACTGGCGAGCAGTACTTC
CASSEYGGGLTGEQYF
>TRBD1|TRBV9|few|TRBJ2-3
TGTGCCAGCAGCGCGGGGGACCTACAGGGGGCAGATACGCAGTATTTT
CASSAGDLQGADTQYF
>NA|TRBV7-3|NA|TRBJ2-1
TGTGCCAGCAGCAGTTTTTCTAGCGCAGAGCAGTTCTTC
CASSSFSSAEQFF
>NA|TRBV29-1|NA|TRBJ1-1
TGCAGCGGACAGCCTACTGAAGCTTTCTTT
CSGQPTEAFF
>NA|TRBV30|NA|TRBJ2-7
TGTGCCTGGAGTTGGGGCAGACTGAGCTCCTACGAGCAGTACTTC
CAWSWGRLSSYEQYF
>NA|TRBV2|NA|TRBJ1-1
TGTGCCAGCAGCGGACAGAACACTGAAGCTTTCTTT
CASSGQNTEAFF
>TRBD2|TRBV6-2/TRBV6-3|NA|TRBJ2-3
TGTGCCAGCGGTTTAGCGGGAGGGCCGGTGGATACGCAGTATTTT
CASGLAGGPVDTQYF
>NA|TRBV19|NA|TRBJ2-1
TGTGCCAGTATGGGAGGCCAGGCCAGCTCCTACAATGAGCAGTTCTTC
CASMGGQASSYNEQFF
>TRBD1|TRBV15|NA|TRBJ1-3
TGTGCCACCAGCCGGGACAGGGGCGAAAACACCATATATTTT
CATSRDRGENTIYF
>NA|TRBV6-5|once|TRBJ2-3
TGTGCCAGCGCAGACAAGTGGGCGCAGTATTTT
CASADKWAQYF
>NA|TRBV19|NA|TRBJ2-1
TGTGCCAGCGCTAAAGGACTTTTTAACTACAATGAGCAGTTCTTC
CASAKGLFNYNEQFF
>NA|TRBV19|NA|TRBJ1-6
TGTGCCAGTAGTTCGGACAGACAGAGCTCCTATAATTCACCCCTCCACTTT
CASSSDRQSSYNSPLHF
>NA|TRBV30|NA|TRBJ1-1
TGTGCCTGGAGTGTACAACGTAACACTGAAGCTTTCTTT
CAWSVQRNTEAFF
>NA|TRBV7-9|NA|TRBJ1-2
TGTGCCAGCAGCCCGCGGACAGCCAACTATGGCTACACCTTC
CASSPRTANYGYTF
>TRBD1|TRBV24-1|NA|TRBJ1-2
TGTGCCACCAGTGCCTCGGGACAGGGGAACTATGGCTACACCTTC
CATSASGQGNYGYTF
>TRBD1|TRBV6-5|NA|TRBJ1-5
TGTGCCAGCAGTTCCCGGGACAGGGGGGACAATCAGCCCCAGCATTTT
CASSSRDRGDNQPQHF